Presented here are 6 T cell receptor beta chains from one specimen sequenced in a study of T cells in localized non-small cell lung cancer. Sequencing was performed with immunoSEQ multiplex PCR; in TCRdb, only in-frame clones are kept and a portion is missing. Of over a thousand clones listed, 30% to 40% are singletons. Source: lung tumor tissue, taken before any cancer treatment. The receptors stem from a male donor aged 60 or over with stage I squamous cell lung carcinoma.

In this sample, this clone turned up a few times. The CDR3 sequence is CASGPSRGAGEQFF. CDR3 nucleotide sequence: TGTGCTAGTGGCCCTTCACGGGGGGCGGGTGAGCAGTTCTTC. V and J are TRBV12-5 and TRBJ2-1, with D maybe TRBD2 (7 bases). The germline V gene has CDR1 LGHNT and CDR2 FRNRAP. The V gene lost 6 bases and the J gene lost 9 bases, with 18 bases spanning the gap. The CDR3 sequence is 14 residues long.

By sample share, this clone is large (0.1 to 1%). This chain connects TRBV18 to TRBJ2-7; TRBD2 might be the D (5 bases). Trimming took 0 bases from V and 5 from J, leaving 11 bases between them. Germline V gives CDR1 KGHSH, CDR2 LQKENI. CDR3 length: 14 amino acids. In DNA form, the CDR3 reads TGTGCCAGCTCACCACCGTTCCCCGGGGACGAGCAGTACTTC. It is translated as CASSPPFPGDEQYF.

In its sample, this clone was seen a few times. This chain connects TRBV9 to TRBJ2-5; possibly TRBD2 for D (5 bases). Germline CDR1 is SGDLS and CDR2 is YYNGEE. The CDR3 is 14 amino acids. Trimming took off 5 bases at V and 4 bases at J, with 15 bases between the two ends. The CDR3 DNA reads as TGTGCCAGCAGTGACTGGGCAGGAGGAGAGACCCAGTACTTC. Residues: CASSDWAGGETQYF.

V is TRBV28 and J is TRBJ2-3, with 13 bases aligning to TRBD2. This CDR3 has 16 residues. Germline CDR1 reads MDHEN; CDR2 reads SYDVKM. J gave up 2 bases and V 5 bases, and 4 bases lay outside the gene matches. In nucleotides, the CDR3 is TGTGCCAGCAGTCGGACTAGCGGGGGACTCACAGATACGCAGTATTTT. Its protein is CASSRTSGGLTDTQYF. Full variable domain (rest looked up from reference TRBV28 and TRBJ2-3): DVKVTQSSRYLVKRTGEKVFLECVQDMDHENMFWYRQDPGLGLRLIYFSYDVKMKEKGDIPEGYSVSREKKERFSLILESASTNQTSMYLCASSRTSGGLTDTQYFGPGTRLTVL.

The chain has TRBV4-1 and TRBJ1-2, with 10 bases lining up with TRBD1. V was pared by 0 bases and J by 3 bases, with 1 base of the junction left unmatched. CDR1 is MGHRA, CDR2 YSYEKL, per germline. This CDR3 has 15 residues. CDR3 protein: CASSQEGTGDYGYTF. CDR3 DNA: TGCGCCAGCAGCCAAGAGGGGACAGGGGACTATGGCTACACCTTC.

The chain joins TRBV23-1 to TRBJ2-5, with 7 bases that match TRBD2. TRBV23-1 is sorted into the ORF group, with uncertain function. J gave up 2 bases and V 2 bases, and 5 bases lay outside the gene matches. The CDR3 consists of 15 residues. The CDR3 protein is CASSQGVSGQETQYF. The CDR3 nucleotides are TGCGCCAGCAGTCAAGGGGTTAGCGGGCAAGAGACCCAGTACTTC.